A selection of T cell receptor beta chains follows, all from one sample in a study of blood T cell repertoires in COVID-19. Clones were sequenced by immunoSEQ multiplex PCR, and TCRdb holds only the in-frame ones, with some missing. The table shows 200,000 to 250,000 clones, with about 82% occurring only once. Sequencing input: peripheral blood. All receptors come from a man of 80 years or more with acute or convalescent COVID-19. Each CDR3 is given with its conserved first and last residue. The D gene is left open where the match is weak. Part of the rows lack a size; the others show once, few, many or a class for expanded clones.

.	TRBV6-2/TRBV6-3	TRBD2	TRBJ2-3	CASSPGLAGGLDTQYF	TGTGCCAGCAGCCCCGGACTAGCGGGGGGGCTAGATACGCAGTATTTT
.	TRBV7-2	.	TRBJ1-2	CASSLKGDPYGYTF	TGTGCCAGCAGCTTAAAGGGGGATCCATATGGCTACACCTTC
.	TRBV9	.	TRBJ1-3	CASSAHPVLVSGNTIYF	TGTGCCAGCAGCGCCCATCCAGTCTTGGTCTCTGGAAACACCATATATTTT
.	TRBV5-4	TRBD1	TRBJ2-7	CASSLDRAEQYF	TGTGCCAGCAGTCTGGACAGGGCCGAGCAGTACTTC
.	TRBV5-1	.	TRBJ1-2	CASSSLPRANYGYTF	TGCGCCAGCAGCTCTCTACCGCGAGCTAACTATGGCTACACCTTC
.	TRBV9	TRBD2	TRBJ2-1	CASSVSGSSYEQFF	TGTGCCAGCAGCGTAAGCGGGAGTTCCTATGAGCAGTTCTTC
.	TRBV11-2	TRBD1	TRBJ1-5	CASSLGQPDQPQHF	TGTGCCAGCAGCTTGGGACAGCCCGATCAGCCCCAGCATTTT
once	TRBV5-1	.	TRBJ1-1	CASSSEVNTEAFF	TGCGCCAGCAGCTCAGAAGTGAACACTGAAGCTTTCTTT
.	TRBV11-2	TRBD1	TRBJ2-2	CASIQTGGTGELFF	TGTGCCAGCATCCAGACAGGGGGCACCGGGGAGCTGTTTTTT
few	TRBV4-3	.	TRBJ1-5	CASSHDTSNQPQHF	TGCGCCAGCAGCCACGACACTAGCAATCAGCCCCAGCATTTT
.	TRBV5-4	TRBD2	TRBJ2-7	CASSPGTSGATYEQYF	TGTGCCAGCAGCCCCGGGACTAGCGGGGCGACCTACGAGCAGTACTTC
.	TRBV6-6	.	TRBJ1-2	CASSAGIGYGYTF	TGTGCCAGCAGTGCAGGGATAGGCTATGGCTACACCTTC
.	TRBV6-1	.	TRBJ1-2	CASSGTLLTGIDYGYTF	TGTGCCAGCAGTGGAACCCTACTTACAGGGATAGACTATGGCTACACCTTC
once	TRBV9	.	TRBJ2-1	CASSVVGALRNGQFF	TGTGCCAGCAGCGTAGTGGGGGCGCTTAGGAATGGGCAGTTCTTC
.	TRBV28	.	TRBJ1-2	CASSSMDYGYTF	TGTGCCAGCAGTTCTATGGACTATGGCTACACCTTC
.	TRBV19	TRBD1	TRBJ1-2	CASRRQGAGYGYTF	TGTGCCAGTAGACGTCAGGGGGCGGGCTATGGCTACACCTTC
.	TRBV6-5	.	TRBJ1-1	CASRLTAPYTEAFF	TGTGCCAGCAGATTGACAGCACCCTACACTGAAGCTTTCTTT
.	TRBV6-2/TRBV6-3	.	TRBJ1-3	CASSSAGGVSGNTIYF	TGTGCCAGCAGTTCAGCCGGAGGGGTATCTGGAAACACCATATATTTT
.	TRBV5-1	.	TRBJ2-2	CASSSPVGVGTGELFF	TGCGCCAGTTCTTCTCCGGTGGGAGTAGGCACCGGGGAGCTGTTTTTT
.	TRBV3-1/TRBV3-2	.	TRBJ2-7	CASSQGRGSTYEQYF	TGTGCCAGCAGCCAAGGGAGGGGCAGTACCTACGAGCAGTACTTC
.	TRBV15	TRBD2	TRBJ2-1	CATSRDQASGLNEQFF	TGTGCCACCAGCAGAGATCAAGCTAGCGGGCTGAATGAGCAGTTCTTC
.	TRBV7-2	TRBD2	TRBJ2-1	CASSLPPRDYKFF	TGTGCCAGCAGCTTACCCCCCCGGGACTACAAGTTCTTC
.	TRBV7-9	TRBD2	TRBJ2-5	CASSPRTSGGTETQYF	TGTGCCAGCAGCCCCCGGACTAGCGGGGGGACGGAGACCCAGTACTTC
.	TRBV11-2	.	TRBJ2-3	CASSPFTDTQYF	TGTGCCAGCAGCCCATTCACAGATACGCAGTATTTT
.	TRBV19	TRBD2	TRBJ2-7	CASSPSGSLNEQYF	TGTGCCAGTAGTCCTAGCGGGAGCTTAAACGAGCAGTACTTC
.	TRBV6-1	TRBD1	TRBJ1-6	CASSDRGQSPLHF	TGTGCCAGCAGTGACAGGGGGCAATCACCCCTCCACTTT
.	TRBV5-1	.	TRBJ1-4	CASTPGPEHEKLFF	TGCGCCAGCACCCCCGGCCCGGAGCATGAAAAACTGTTTTTT
.	TRBV5-1	TRBD1	TRBJ2-7	CASSSNRGYEQYF	TGCGCCAGCAGCTCCAACAGGGGCTACGAGCAGTACTTC
.	TRBV5-1	.	TRBJ1-3	CASSLRTGSGNTIYF	TGCGCCAGCAGCTTGCGTACAGGCTCTGGAAACACCATATATTTT
.	TRBV14	.	TRBJ2-3	CASSQIAASTDTQYF	TGTGCCAGCAGCCAGATAGCAGCTAGCACAGATACGCAGTATTTT
.	TRBV5-1	.	TRBJ2-2	CASSFTGFTGELFF	TGCGCCAGCAGCTTCACAGGGTTCACCGGGGAGCTGTTTTTT
.	TRBV6-5	TRBD1	TRBJ2-2	CASSFTTGSGGELFF	TGTGCCAGCAGTTTTACGACAGGGTCGGGTGGGGAGCTGTTTTTT
.	TRBV6-1	.	TRBJ1-5	CASSEVSYSNQPQHF	TGTGCCAGCAGTGAAGTAAGCTATAGCAATCAGCCCCAGCATTTT
.	TRBV5-4	TRBD2	TRBJ2-5	CASSSGGGWETQYF	TGTGCCAGCAGCTCCGGGGGGGGATGGGAGACCCAGTACTTC
.	TRBV5-6	.	TRBJ2-7	CASSFDRSRHEQYF	TGTGCCAGCAGCTTCGACAGGTCCCGCCACGAGCAGTACTTC
.	TRBV5-1	.	TRBJ2-7	CASSSGATGMGEQYF	TGCGCCAGCAGCTCGGGGGCGACAGGGATGGGCGAGCAGTACTTC
.	TRBV5-3	TRBD2	TRBJ2-1	CARSSLLAGNNNEQFF	TGTGCCAGAAGCTCCCTTCTAGCGGGTAACAACAATGAGCAGTTCTTC
.	TRBV6-5	TRBD1	TRBJ1-4	CASSLNRGSNEKLFF	TGTGCCAGCAGTTTAAACAGGGGTTCTAATGAAAAACTGTTTTTT
.	TRBV6-5	.	TRBJ1-5	CASSRGNNNQPQHF	TGTGCCAGCAGTAGAGGGAATAACAATCAGCCCCAGCATTTT
.	TRBV24-1	.	TRBJ2-2	CATSDPGWTGELFF	TGTGCCACCAGTGACCCGGGATGGACCGGGGAGCTGTTTTTT
.	TRBV10-3	TRBD1	TRBJ2-3	CAISVSRTGSGDTQYF	TGTGCCATCAGTGTTTCACGGACAGGGTCGGGAGATACGCAGTATTTT
.	TRBV9	TRBD2	TRBJ2-1	CASSVVPASGGVGARNEQFF	TGTGCCAGCAGCGTAGTGCCCGCTAGCGGGGGGGTGGGGGCTCGGAATGAGCAGTTCTTC
.	TRBV19	.	TRBJ1-1	CASSIRGRGARTEAFF	TGTGCCAGTAGTATAAGGGGGAGAGGGGCGCGGACTGAAGCTTTCTTT
.	TRBV11-3	.	TRBJ2-7	CASSSTPGDGEQYF	TGTGCCAGCAGCTCCACCCCAGGGGACGGCGAGCAGTACTTC
.	TRBV18	TRBD1	TRBJ2-3	CASSITGTGGTDTQYF	TGTGCCAGCTCAATCACCGGGACAGGGGGTACAGATACGCAGTATTTT
.	TRBV23-1	TRBD1	TRBJ1-5	CASSRTTGALPNQPQHF	TGCGCCAGCAGTCGCACGACAGGGGCCCTCCCCAATCAGCCCCAGCATTTT
few	TRBV6-5	.	TRBJ2-2	CASSSLVINTGELFF	TGTGCCAGCAGTTCTCTAGTAATAAACACCGGGGAGCTGTTTTTT
few	TRBV5-4	TRBD1	TRBJ1-4	CASSFDRGAREKLFF	TGTGCCAGCAGTTTTGACAGGGGTGCGCGGGAAAAACTGTTTTTT
.	TRBV6-2/TRBV6-3	.	TRBJ2-2	CASSLTVPGELFF	TGTGCCAGCAGTCTGACAGTTCCCGGGGAGCTGTTTTTT
once	TRBV2	.	TRBJ2-2	CASRITDTGELFF	TGTGCCAGCAGAATTACAGACACCGGGGAGCTGTTTTTT
.	TRBV5-1	.	TRBJ1-5	CASSLWGGGNQPQHF	TGCGCCAGCAGCTTATGGGGGGGAGGCAATCAGCCCCAGCATTTT
once	TRBV6-5	TRBD1	TRBJ2-2	CASISDRANTGELFF	TGTGCCAGCATCTCGGACAGGGCGAACACCGGGGAGCTGTTTTTT
once	TRBV27	.	TRBJ2-3	CASSLTGSPSDTQYF	TGTGCCAGCAGTTTAACCGGGAGCCCTAGTGATACGCAGTATTTT
.	TRBV6-2/TRBV6-3	TRBD1	TRBJ1-2	CASSYRDSPYGYTF	TGTGCCAGCAGTTATAGGGACAGTCCCTATGGCTACACCTTC
.	TRBV27	TRBD1	TRBJ2-1	CASSPGTGGSYNEQFF	TGTGCCAGCAGTCCCGGGACAGGGGGTTCCTACAATGAGCAGTTCTTC
.	TRBV21-1	.	TRBJ2-1	CARQGSYNEQFF	TGTGCCAGACAGGGGAGCTACAATGAGCAGTTCTTC
few	TRBV9	.	TRBJ1-1	CASSPSQGSATEAFF	TGTGCCAGCAGCCCCAGCCAGGGGAGTGCTACTGAAGCTTTCTTT
.	TRBV6-2/TRBV6-3	TRBD2	TRBJ2-1	CASSSLGLAASYNEQFF	TGTGCCAGCAGTTCTCTCGGGCTAGCGGCGTCCTACAATGAGCAGTTCTTC
.	TRBV9	.	TRBJ2-5	CASSVVLGSETQETQYF	TGTGCCAGCAGCGTAGTCTTAGGTAGCGAGACCCAAGAGACCCAGTACTTC
.	TRBV15	.	TRBJ1-2	CATSRAQWYTF	TGTGCCACCAGCAGAGCGCAGTGGTACACCTTC